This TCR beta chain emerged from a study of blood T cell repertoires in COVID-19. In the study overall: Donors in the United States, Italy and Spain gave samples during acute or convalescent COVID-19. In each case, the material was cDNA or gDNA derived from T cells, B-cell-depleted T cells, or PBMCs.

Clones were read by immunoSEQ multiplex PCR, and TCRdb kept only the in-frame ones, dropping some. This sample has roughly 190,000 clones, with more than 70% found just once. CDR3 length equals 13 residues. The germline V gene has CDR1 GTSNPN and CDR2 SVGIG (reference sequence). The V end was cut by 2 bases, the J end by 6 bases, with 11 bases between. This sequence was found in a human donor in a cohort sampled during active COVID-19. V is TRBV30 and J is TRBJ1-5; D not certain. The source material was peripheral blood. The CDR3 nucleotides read TGTGCCTGGAGTCCGATTGAGGGTCAGCCCCAGCATTTT. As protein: CAWSPIEGQPQHF. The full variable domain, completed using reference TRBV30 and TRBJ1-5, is SQTIHQWPATLVQPVGSPLSLECTVEGTSNPNLYWYRQAAGRGLQLLFYSVGIGQISSEVPQNLSASRPQDRQFILSSKKLLLSDSGFYLCAWSPIEGQPQHFGDGTRLSIL.